Listed below are T cell receptor beta chains from one sample, sequenced in a study of blood T cell repertoires in COVID-19. This table comes from immunoSEQ multiplex PCR, and its TCRdb copy is limited to in-frame clones, with some not included. The data hold around 20,000 clones, with 84% observed a single time. Sequencing input: peripheral blood. The receptors were sampled from a man between 35 and 55 years old with acute or convalescent COVID-19. The CDR3 runs from the conserved cysteine through the conserved F or W. Each record gives: clone size, V gene, J gene, CDR3 protein. Size is stated for part of the rows, as once, few or many counts, or as a class when the clone is expanded.

>.|TRBV6-2/TRBV6-3|TRBJ1-2
CASSTSETDYGYTF
>.|TRBV2|TRBJ1-1
CASSAETGGFSEAFF
>.|TRBV2|TRBJ1-5
CASSGTGRGQPQHF
>.|TRBV6-5|TRBJ1-2
CASSPDRGAYGYTF
>.|TRBV7-2|TRBJ1-5
CASSSQGNVGNQPQHF
>.|TRBV6-5|TRBJ1-1
CASRRGIMNTEAFF
>.|TRBV9|TRBJ2-2
CASSNRDRGLLTGELFF
>.|TRBV6-1|TRBJ1-2
CASSESWGLGYGYTF
>once|TRBV15|TRBJ2-6
CATSRETVSGANVLTF
>.|TRBV29-1|TRBJ2-7
CSVPGTGPYEQYF
>.|TRBV6-5|TRBJ2-7
CASSYGETTPFEQYF
>few|TRBV18|TRBJ1-4
CASSPRQAATNEKLFF
>.|TRBV5-1|TRBJ1-6
CASSSGTGVNSPLHF
>.|TRBV5-1|TRBJ2-7
CASSLTGRDFGEQYF
>.|TRBV6-5|TRBJ1-2
CASIIGSYGYTF
>.|TRBV6-5|TRBJ1-2
CASSTRTGAFGYTF
>.|TRBV20-1|TRBJ2-6
CSASRGQVYSGANVLTF
>.|TRBV5-1|TRBJ2-1
CASSQTSFAANEQFF
>once|TRBV2|TRBJ2-7
CASKSGDPYEQYF
>.|TRBV7-2|TRBJ2-1
CASSWGQGSYNEQFF
>.|TRBV7-9|TRBJ1-2
CASSTNGYGYTF
>.|TRBV19|TRBJ2-1
CASSIESFSYNEQFF
>once|TRBV30|TRBJ1-1
CAWNFQNTEAFF
>few|TRBV12-5|TRBJ2-7
CASGLVQAAEQYF
>.|TRBV3-1/TRBV3-2|TRBJ1-3
CASSPSGNTIYF
>once|TRBV6-5|TRBJ2-1
CASSYSTGVGEQFF
>.|TRBV7-8|TRBJ2-7
CASSPRDGPYEQYF
>.|TRBV7-9|TRBJ1-3
CASSHQGATSGNTIYF
>.|TRBV9|TRBJ2-3
CASSPRDSTDTQYF
>.|TRBV18|TRBJ1-2
CASAPTGSIGTYGYTF
>.|TRBV7-2|TRBJ1-5
CASSLAGGGQPQHF
>.|TRBV5-1|TRBJ2-5
CASSFGTVRETQYF
>once|TRBV5-4|TRBJ2-5
CASSPVPTSGQETQYF
>.|TRBV4-2|TRBJ2-3
CASSQDSQGVTDTQYF
>.|TRBV19|TRBJ1-1
CASSVRWGRPNTEAFF
>.|TRBV10-3|TRBJ1-1
CAISESQGTEAFF
>.|TRBV27|TRBJ2-5
CASSLAGGYGETQYF
>.|TRBV5-1|TRBJ1-1
CASSTGQGVLTEAFF
>few|TRBV19|TRBJ2-2
CASSYLGSANTGELFF
>.|TRBV4-3|TRBJ2-7
CASSQERGSYEQYF
>.|TRBV7-2|TRBJ1-1
CASSSGQTMNTEAFF
>.|TRBV2|TRBJ1-5
CASSEGAEGTRQPQHF
>.|TRBV4-1|TRBJ1-2
CASSPGTGDYYGYTF
>.|TRBV6-1|TRBJ2-5
CASSEWGGETQYF
>.|TRBV19|TRBJ1-2
CASSGRSYGYTF